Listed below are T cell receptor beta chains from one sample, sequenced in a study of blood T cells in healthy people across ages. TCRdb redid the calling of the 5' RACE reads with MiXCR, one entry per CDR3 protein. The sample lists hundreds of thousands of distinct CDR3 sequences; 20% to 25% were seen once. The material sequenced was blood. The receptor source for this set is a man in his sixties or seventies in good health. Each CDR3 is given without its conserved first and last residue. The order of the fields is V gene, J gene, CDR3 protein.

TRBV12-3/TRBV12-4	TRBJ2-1	ASSLFSGTSYNEQF
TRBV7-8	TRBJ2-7	ASTYRDSSYEQY
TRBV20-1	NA	SVPRGLSYEQY
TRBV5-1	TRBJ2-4	ASSLGGTYIQY
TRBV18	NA	ASSPGDPGQTQY
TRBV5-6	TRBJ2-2	ASSGRRQGWTGELF
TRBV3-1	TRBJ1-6	ASSRRENSPLH
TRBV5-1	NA	ASSTSGTGNYEQY
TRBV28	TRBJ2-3	ASSSPGGGTDTQY
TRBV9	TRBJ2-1	ASNRGGYNEQF
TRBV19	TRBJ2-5	ASSQGLPPYDERF
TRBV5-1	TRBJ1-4	ASSLVQPGKKEKLF
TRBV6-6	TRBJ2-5	ASSYPGQGTQETQY
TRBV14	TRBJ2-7	ASSQHSPQY
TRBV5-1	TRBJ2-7	ASSLGRFASYEQY
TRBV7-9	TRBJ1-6	ASQGDQGNSPLH
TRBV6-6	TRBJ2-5	ASSYFMAKTYETQY